Listed here are 8 T cell receptor beta chains from one sample, sequenced in a study of beta chain features in type 1 diabetes. Findings of the study overall: Moderate yet significant TCRB CDR3 shortening was seen in Type 1 diabetes patients in all four CD4+ subsets.

Their cognate antigens are unknown. What was sequenced were expressed TCRB transcripts, since all of the isolated RNA had been reverse transcribed. The protocol was immunoSEQ multiplex PCR, while the TCRdb copy is restricted to in-frame clones and leaves out a portion. The repertoire holds under 300,000 clones, with around 21% as singletons. The sequenced sample consisted of naive CD4+ T cells from blood. The receptor set was obtained from a woman in her forties with type 1 diabetes.

This clone was counted only a few times. The chain links TRBV25-1 to TRBJ1-1; 7 bases match TRBD1. With V trimmed by 8 bases and J by 0 bases, 0 bases remained unmatched. CDR1 MGHDK and CDR2 SYGVNS come from the germline V gene. The CDR3 has 12 residues. CDR3 sequence: CASGTVNTEAFF. The CDR3 DNA reads as TGTGCCAGCGGGACAGTGAACACTGAAGCTTTCTTT.

This clone was found a few times. V and J are TRBV30 and TRBJ2-4; D not certain. From germline, CDR1 is GTSNPN and CDR2 SVGIG (reference sequence). V lost 0 bases, J lost 0 bases, and 9 bases lay in between. There are 15 residues in the CDR3. Written as DNA, the CDR3 is TGTGCCTGGAGTGTCGCTAGACTAGCCAAAAACATTCAGTACTTC. Amino acid sequence: CAWSVARLAKNIQYF.

CDR3 bases: TGTGCCAGCAGCTTAGACAGGGGAGGTGAAGCTTTCTTT. Translating it yields CASSLDRGGEAFF. V usage is TRBV7-2 and J usage is TRBJ1-1; 7 bases line up with TRBD1. The CDR3 spans 13 residues. Germline values: CDR1 SGHTA, CDR2 FQGNSA. Trimming at V came to 1 base and at J to 7 bases, leaving 3 bases not matched to a gene. Full variable domain (outside the CDR3, taken from reference TRBV7-2 and TRBJ1-1): GAGVSQSPSNKVTEKGKDVELRCDPISGHTALYWYRQSLGQGLEFLIYFQGNSAPDKSGLPSDRFSAERTGGSVSTLTIQRTQQEDSAVYLCASSLDRGGEAFFGQGTRLTVV.

This clone was recorded a few times. CDR3 amino acids: CAISEAAGGNPPLHF. CDR3 sequence (DNA): TGTGCCATCAGTGAGGCGGCAGGGGGTAACCCACCCCTCCACTTT. J is TRBJ1-6 and V is TRBV10-3; 7 positions agree with TRBD1. V lost 2 bases and J lost 11; bases outside the gene matches: 9. Germline values: CDR1 ENHRY, CDR2 SYGVKD. The CDR3 is made up of 15 amino acids.

This clone was recorded a few times. The chain couples TRBV18 to TRBJ2-1; D gene ambiguous. There are 14 residues in the CDR3. Germline loops: CDR1 KGHSH, CDR2 LQKENI. The V end lost 4 bases, the J end lost 0 bases, and 7 bases lay between the germline ends. The DNA of the CDR3 is TGTGCCAGCTCACTCTTGAGCTCCTACAATGAGCAGTTCTTC. It translates to CASSLLSSYNEQFF.

There are a few counts of this clone. CDR3 protein: CASSLSGLMSPEPYGYTF. The CDR3 DNA reads TGTGCCAGCAGCCTGTCGGGACTGATGAGCCCCGAGCCTTATGGCTACACCTTC. This chain uses TRBV13 with TRBJ1-2; D may be TRBD1 (5 bases). Trimming cost V 5 bases and J 5 bases, with 27 bases left between them. The germline V gene encodes CDR1 PRHDT and CDR2 FYEKMQ (reference sequence). CDR3 length equals 18 residues. Complete variable domain (other parts from reference TRBV13 and TRBJ1-2): AAGVIQSPRHLIKEKRETATLKCYPIPRHDTVYWYQQGPGQDPQFLISFYEKMQSDKGSIPDRFSAQQFSDYHSELNMSSLELGDSALYFCASSLSGLMSPEPYGYTFGSGTRLTVV.

The V and J genes are TRBV5-4 and TRBJ2-5; D is possibly TRBD2 (5 bases). Trimming took 4 bases from V and 2 from J, leaving 12 bases between them. Germline V gene data show CDR1 as SGHNT and CDR2 as YYREEE (reference sequence). The CDR3 contains 14 residues. The CDR3 DNA sequence: TGTGCCAGCAGCACGGGGTCCACTCAAGAGACCCAGTACTTC. Translating gives CASSTGSTQETQYF.

This clone was picked up a small number of times. The V and J genes are TRBV29-1 and TRBJ2-1, with 9 positions matching TRBD1. The J segment lost 6 bases and the V segment lost 4 bases, leaving 4 bases of the junction unmatched. This CDR3 is 13 amino acids long. Per germline, CDR1 SQVTM and CDR2 ANQGSEA. The CDR3 DNA is TGCAGCGTTGGACCGGGACAGGGCAATGAGCAGTTCTTC. This encodes CSVGPGQGNEQFF.